This T cell receptor (beta chain) was sequenced in a study of blood T cell repertoires in COVID-19. CDR3 length equals 15 residues. The germline gives CDR1 SGHTA, CDR2 FQGNSA. Trimming took off 6 bases at V and 1 base at J, with 13 bases between the two ends. Original processing notes: Scientists estimated how many nucleated cells there were by amplifying reference gene primers. Some clones are missing from TCRdb's copy, which holds only in-frame ones; the method was immunoSEQ multiplex PCR. That table gives V, J and clone size, and the DNA gave D and trimming. The sample holds roughly 180,000 clones, about four fifths seen once.

The chain is built from TRBV7-2 and TRBJ1-5; a weak D match, TRBD1 (5 bases). Sequencing used PBMCs or T cells enriched from blood (not recorded which). The source of this sequence is a man aged 55 to 69 who had recovered from COVID-19. This chain's CDR3 is CASSSGRGSNQPQHF. CDR3 coding DNA: TGTGCCAGCAGTTCGGGACGGGGGAGCAATCAGCCCCAGCATTTT. The whole variable domain, remainder taken from reference TRBV7-2 and TRBJ1-5, is GAGVSQSPSNKVTEKGKDVELRCDPISGHTALYWYRQSLGQGLEFLIYFQGNSAPDKSGLPSDRFSAERTGGSVSTLTIQRTQQEDSAVYLCASSSGRGSNQPQHFGDGTRLSIL.